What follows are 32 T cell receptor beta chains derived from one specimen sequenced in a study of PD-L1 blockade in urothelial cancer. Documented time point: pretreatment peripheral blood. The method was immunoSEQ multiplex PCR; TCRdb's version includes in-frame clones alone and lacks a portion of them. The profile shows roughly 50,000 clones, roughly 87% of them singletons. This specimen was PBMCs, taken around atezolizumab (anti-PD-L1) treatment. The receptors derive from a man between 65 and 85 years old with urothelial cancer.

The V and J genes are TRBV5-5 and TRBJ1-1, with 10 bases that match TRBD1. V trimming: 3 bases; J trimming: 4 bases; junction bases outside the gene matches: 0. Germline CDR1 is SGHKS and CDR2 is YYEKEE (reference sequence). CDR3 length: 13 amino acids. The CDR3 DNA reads TGTGCCAGCAGCTGGACAGGGGGCACTGAAGCTTTCTTT. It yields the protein CASSWTGGTEAFF.

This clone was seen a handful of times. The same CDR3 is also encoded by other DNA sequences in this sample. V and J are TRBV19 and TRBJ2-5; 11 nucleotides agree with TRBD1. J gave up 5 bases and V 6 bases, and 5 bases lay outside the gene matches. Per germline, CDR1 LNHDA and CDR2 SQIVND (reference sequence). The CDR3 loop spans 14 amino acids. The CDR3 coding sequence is TGTGCCAGTAGGGACAGGGGGCGAGGTGAGACCCAGTACTTC. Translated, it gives CASRDRGRGETQYF.

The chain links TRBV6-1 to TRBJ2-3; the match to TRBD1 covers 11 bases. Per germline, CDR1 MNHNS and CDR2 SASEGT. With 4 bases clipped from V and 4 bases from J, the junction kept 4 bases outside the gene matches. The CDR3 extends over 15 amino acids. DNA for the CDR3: TGTGCCAGCAGTGGAGGACAGGGGGCGTCAGATACGCAGTATTTT. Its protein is CASSGGQGASDTQYF.

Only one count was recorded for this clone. In nucleotides, the CDR3 is TGTGCCAGCAGTGACCCTTGGAGTGCTTTTCAGTACTTC. Protein product: CASSDPWSAFQYF. The chain is built from TRBV2 and TRBJ2-4; D is unresolved. In germline, CDR1 is SNHLY, CDR2 FYNNEI. V dropped 3 bases and J dropped 11 bases, with 14 bases sitting between them. The CDR3 is made up of 13 amino acids.

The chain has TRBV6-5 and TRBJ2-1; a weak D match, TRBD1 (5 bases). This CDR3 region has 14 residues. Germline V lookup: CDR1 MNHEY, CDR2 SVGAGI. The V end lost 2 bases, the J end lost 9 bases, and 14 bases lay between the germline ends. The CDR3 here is CASSYHMTATEQFF. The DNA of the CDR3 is TGTGCCAGCAGTTACCACATGACAGCGACTGAGCAGTTCTTC.

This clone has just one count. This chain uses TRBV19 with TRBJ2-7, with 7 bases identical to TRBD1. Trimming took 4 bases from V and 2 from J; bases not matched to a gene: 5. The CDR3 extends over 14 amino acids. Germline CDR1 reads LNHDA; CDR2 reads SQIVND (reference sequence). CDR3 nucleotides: TGTGCCAGTAGTAACCGGGACAGACCCTACGAGCAGTACTTC. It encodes CASSNRDRPYEQYF.

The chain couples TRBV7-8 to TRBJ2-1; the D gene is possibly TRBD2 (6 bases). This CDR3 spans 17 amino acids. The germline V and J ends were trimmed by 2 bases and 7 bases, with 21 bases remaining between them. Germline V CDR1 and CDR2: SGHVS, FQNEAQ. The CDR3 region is CASSLLGSGVPGNEQFF. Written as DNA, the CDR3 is TGTGCCAGCAGCTTACTTGGGTCGGGAGTTCCGGGGAATGAGCAGTTCTTC.

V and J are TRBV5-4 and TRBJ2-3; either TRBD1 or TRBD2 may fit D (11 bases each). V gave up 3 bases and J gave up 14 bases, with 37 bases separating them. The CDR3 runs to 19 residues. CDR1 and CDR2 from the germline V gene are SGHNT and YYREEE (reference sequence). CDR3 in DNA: TGTGCCAGCAGCTCACTGGACAGGGGGCTAGCGGGAGGCCACAGATACGCGTATTTT. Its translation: CASSSLDRGLAGGHRYAYF.

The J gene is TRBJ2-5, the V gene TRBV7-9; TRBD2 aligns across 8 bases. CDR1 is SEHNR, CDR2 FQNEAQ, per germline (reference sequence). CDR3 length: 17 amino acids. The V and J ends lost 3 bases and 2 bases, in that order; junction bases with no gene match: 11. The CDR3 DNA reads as TGTGCCAGCAGCTTGGGGGGACTAGTGACGATACAAGAGACCCAGTACTTC. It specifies CASSLGGLVTIQETQYF.

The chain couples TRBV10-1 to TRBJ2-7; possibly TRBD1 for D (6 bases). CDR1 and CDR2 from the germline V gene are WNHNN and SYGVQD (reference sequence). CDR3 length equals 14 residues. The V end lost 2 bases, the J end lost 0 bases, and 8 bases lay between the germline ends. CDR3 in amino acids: CASSEGQHSYEQYF. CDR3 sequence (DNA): TGCGCCAGCAGTGAGGGACAGCACTCCTACGAGCAGTACTTC.

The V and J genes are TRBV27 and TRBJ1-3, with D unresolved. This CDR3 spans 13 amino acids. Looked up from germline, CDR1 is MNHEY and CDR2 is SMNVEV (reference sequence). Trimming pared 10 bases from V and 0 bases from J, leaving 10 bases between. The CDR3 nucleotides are TGTGCCACCTTGGAGAGCTCTGGAAACACCATATATTTT. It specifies CATLESSGNTIYF.

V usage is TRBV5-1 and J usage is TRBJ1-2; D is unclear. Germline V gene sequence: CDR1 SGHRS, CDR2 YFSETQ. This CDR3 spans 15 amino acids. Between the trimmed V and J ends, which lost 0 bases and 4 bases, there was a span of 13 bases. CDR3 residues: CASSLDASGGYGYTF. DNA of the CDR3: TGCGCCAGCAGCTTGGACGCCTCCGGCGGCTATGGCTACACCTTC.

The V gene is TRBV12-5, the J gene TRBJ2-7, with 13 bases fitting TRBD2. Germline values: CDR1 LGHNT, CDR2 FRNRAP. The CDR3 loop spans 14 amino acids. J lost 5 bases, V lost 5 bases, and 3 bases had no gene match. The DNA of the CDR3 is TGTGCTAGTGGTCGGACTAGCGGGAGAAACGAGCAGTACTTC. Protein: CASGRTSGRNEQYF.

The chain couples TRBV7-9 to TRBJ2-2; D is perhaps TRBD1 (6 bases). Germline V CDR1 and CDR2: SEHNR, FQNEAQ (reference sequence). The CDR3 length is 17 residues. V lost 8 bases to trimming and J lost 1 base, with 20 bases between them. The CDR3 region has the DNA TGTGCCAGCTCATGGGGGCTCCCACCCCGGAACACCGGGGAGCTGTTTTTT. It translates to CASSWGLPPRNTGELFF.

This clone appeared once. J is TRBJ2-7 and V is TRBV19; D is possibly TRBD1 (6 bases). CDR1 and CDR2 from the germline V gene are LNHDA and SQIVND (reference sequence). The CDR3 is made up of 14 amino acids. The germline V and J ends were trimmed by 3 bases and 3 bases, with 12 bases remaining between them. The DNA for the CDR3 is TGTGCCAGTAGTATCAGGCAGGGGCGCTACGAGCAGTACTTC. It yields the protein CASSIRQGRYEQYF.

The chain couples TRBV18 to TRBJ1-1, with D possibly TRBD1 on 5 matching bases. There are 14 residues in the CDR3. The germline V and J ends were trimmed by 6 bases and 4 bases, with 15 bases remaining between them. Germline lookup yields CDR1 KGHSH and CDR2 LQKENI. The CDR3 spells CASSADTGGTEAFF. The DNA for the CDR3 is TGTGCCAGCTCGGCGGACACCGGCGGCACTGAAGCTTTCTTT.

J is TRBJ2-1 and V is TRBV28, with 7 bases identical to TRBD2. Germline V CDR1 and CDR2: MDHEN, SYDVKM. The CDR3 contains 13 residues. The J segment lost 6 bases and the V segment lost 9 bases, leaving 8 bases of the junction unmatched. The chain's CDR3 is CASRLAARNEQFF. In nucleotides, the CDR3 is TGTGCCAGTAGACTAGCCGCCCGCAATGAGCAGTTCTTC.

CDR3 residues: CASSLGETPGTQYF. The CDR3 coding sequence is TGTGCCAGCAGCTTAGGGGAGACCCCGGGAACCCAGTACTTC. This chain joins TRBV7-2 and TRBJ2-5; D is perhaps TRBD2 (5 bases). The CDR3 has 14 amino acids. V dropped 1 base and J dropped 8 bases, with 14 bases sitting between them. The germline gives CDR1 SGHTA, CDR2 FQGNSA. The variable domain in full, with the rest retrieved from reference TRBV7-2 and TRBJ2-5, is GAGVSQSPSNKVTEKGKDVELRCDPISGHTALYWYRQSLGQGLEFLIYFQGNSAPDKSGLPSDRFSAERTGGSVSTLTIQRTQQEDSAVYLCASSLGETPGTQYFGPGTRLLVL.

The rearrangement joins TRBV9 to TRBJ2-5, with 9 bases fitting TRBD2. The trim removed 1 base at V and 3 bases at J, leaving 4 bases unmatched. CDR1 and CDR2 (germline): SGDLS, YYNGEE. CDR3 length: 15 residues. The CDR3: CASSVRGGREETQYF. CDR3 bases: TGTGCCAGCAGCGTAAGGGGCGGGAGGGAAGAGACCCAGTACTTC.

The CDR3 reads CASAGGLNYNEQFF. CDR3 sequence (DNA): TGTGCCAGCGCGGGAGGCCTAAACTACAATGAGCAGTTCTTC. The V gene is TRBV2, the J gene TRBJ2-1; 8 bases line up with TRBD2. The CDR3 contains 14 residues. After removal of 8 bases from V and 3 bases from J, the junction contained 6 bases not matched to a gene. In germline, CDR1 is SNHLY, CDR2 FYNNEI.

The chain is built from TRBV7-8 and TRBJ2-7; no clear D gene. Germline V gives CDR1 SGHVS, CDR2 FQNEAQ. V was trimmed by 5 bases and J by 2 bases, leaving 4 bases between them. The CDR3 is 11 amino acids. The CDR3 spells CASSRAYEQYF. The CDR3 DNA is TGTGCCAGCAGCCGGGCCTACGAGCAGTACTTC.

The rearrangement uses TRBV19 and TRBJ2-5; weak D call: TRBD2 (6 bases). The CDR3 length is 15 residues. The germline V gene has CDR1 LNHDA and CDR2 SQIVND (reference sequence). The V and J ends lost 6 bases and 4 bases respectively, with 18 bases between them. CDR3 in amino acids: CASSLEAGFGETQYF. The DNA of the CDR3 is TGTGCCAGTAGCCTAGAGGCGGGGTTCGGAGAGACCCAGTACTTC.

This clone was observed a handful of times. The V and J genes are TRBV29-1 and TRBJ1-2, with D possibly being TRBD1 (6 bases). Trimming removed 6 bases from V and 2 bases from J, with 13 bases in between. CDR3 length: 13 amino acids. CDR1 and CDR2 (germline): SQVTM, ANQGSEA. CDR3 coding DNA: TGCAGCGTGAGCGCGGGGGGCAACTATGGCTACACCTTC. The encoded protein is CSVSAGGNYGYTF.

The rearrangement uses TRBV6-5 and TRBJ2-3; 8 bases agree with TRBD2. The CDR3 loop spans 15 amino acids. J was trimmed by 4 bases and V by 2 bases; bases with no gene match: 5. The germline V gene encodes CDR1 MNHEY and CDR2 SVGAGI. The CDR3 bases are TGTGCCAGCAGTTACGAAGCGGGAGTGGCAGATACGCAGTATTTT. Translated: CASSYEAGVADTQYF.

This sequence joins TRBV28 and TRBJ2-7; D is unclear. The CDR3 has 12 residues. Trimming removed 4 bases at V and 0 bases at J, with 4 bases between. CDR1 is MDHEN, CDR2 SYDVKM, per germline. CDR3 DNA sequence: TGTGCCAGCAGTTCCCTCTCCTACGAGCAGTACTTC. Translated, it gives CASSSLSYEQYF.

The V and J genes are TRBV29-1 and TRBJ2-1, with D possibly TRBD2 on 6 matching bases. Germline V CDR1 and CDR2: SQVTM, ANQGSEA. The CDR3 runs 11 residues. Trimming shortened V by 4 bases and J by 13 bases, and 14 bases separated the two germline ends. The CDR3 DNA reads TGCAGCGTTGGGAGCCCGGGACTTCAGTTCTTC. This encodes CSVGSPGLQFF.

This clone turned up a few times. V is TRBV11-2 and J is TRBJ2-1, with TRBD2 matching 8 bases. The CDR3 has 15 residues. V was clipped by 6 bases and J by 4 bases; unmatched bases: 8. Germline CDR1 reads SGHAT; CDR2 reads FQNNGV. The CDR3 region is CASSSLAGRYNEQFF. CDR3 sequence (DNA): TGTGCCAGCAGTTCCCTAGCGGGCCGTTACAATGAGCAGTTCTTC.

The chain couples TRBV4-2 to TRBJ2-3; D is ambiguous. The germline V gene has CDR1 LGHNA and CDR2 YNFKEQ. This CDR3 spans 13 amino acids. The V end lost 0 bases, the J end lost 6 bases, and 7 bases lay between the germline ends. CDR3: CASSQEWRDTQYF. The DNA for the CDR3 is TGTGCCAGCAGCCAAGAGTGGCGGGATACGCAGTATTTT.

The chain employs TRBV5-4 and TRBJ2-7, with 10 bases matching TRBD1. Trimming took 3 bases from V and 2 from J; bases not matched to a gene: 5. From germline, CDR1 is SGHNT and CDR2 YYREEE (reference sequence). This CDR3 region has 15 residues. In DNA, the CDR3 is TGTGCCAGCAGCTCCGGACAGGGGGACACCTACGAGCAGTACTTC. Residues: CASSSGQGDTYEQYF.

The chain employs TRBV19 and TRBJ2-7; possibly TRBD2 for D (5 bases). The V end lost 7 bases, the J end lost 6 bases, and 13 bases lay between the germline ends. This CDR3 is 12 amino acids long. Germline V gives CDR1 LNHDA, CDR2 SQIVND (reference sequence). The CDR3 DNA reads TGTGCCAGTAAGGGAGCGGCTGTCGAGCAGTACTTC. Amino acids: CASKGAAVEQYF. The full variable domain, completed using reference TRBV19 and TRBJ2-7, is DGGITQSPKYLFRKEGQNVTLSCEQNLNHDAMYWYRQDPGQGLRLIYYSQIVNDFQKGDIAEGYSVSREKKESFPLTVTSAQKNPTAFYLCASKGAAVEQYFGPGTRLTVT.

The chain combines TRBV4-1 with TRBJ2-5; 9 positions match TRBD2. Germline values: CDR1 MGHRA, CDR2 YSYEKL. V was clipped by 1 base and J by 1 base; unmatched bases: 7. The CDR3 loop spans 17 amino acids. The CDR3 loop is CASSQAPSGTSQETQYF. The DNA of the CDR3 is TGCGCCAGCAGCCAAGCCCCTAGCGGGACCTCCCAAGAGACCCAGTACTTC.

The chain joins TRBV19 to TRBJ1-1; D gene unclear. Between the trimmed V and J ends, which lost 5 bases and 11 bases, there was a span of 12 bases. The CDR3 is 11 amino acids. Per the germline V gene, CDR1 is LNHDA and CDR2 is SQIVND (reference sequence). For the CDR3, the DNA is TGTGCCAGTAGTCACAGCCGTCAGGCTTTCTTT. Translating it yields CASSHSRQAFF.